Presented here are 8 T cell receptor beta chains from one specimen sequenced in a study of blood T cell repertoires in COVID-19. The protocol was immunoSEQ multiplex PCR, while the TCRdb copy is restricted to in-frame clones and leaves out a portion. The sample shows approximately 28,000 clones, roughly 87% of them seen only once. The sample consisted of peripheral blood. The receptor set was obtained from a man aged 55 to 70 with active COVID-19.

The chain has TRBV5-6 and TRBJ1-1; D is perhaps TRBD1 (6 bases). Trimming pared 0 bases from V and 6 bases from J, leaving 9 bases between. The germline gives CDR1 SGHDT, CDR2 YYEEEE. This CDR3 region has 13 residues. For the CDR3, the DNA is TGTGCCAGCAGCTTGGCTGGGGGCCCTGAAGCTTTCTTT. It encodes CASSLAGGPEAFF.

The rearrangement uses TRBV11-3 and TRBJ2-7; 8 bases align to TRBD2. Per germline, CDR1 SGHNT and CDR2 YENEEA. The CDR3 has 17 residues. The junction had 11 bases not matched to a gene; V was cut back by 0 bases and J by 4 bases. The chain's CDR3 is CASSLEEVSGVEYEQYF. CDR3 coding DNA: TGTGCCAGCAGCTTAGAGGAGGTTAGCGGGGTAGAATACGAGCAGTACTTC.

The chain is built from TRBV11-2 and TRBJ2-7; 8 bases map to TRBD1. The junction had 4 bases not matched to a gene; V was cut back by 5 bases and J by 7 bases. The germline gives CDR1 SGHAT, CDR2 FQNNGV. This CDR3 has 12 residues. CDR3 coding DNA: TGTGCCAGCAGCACGAGGACAGGGGAGCAGTACTTC. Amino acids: CASSTRTGEQYF.

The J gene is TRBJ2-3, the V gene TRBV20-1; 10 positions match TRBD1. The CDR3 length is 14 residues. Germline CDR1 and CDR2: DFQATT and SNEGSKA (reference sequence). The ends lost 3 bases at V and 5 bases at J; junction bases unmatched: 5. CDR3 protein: CSASGDRGVDTQYF. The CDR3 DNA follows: TGCAGTGCTAGTGGGGACAGGGGCGTAGATACGCAGTATTTT.

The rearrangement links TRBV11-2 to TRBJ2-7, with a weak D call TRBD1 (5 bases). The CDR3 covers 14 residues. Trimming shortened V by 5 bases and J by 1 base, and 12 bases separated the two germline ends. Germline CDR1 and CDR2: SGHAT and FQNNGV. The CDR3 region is CASSAQQESYEQYF. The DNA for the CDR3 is TGTGCCAGCAGCGCGCAACAGGAGTCCTACGAGCAGTACTTC.

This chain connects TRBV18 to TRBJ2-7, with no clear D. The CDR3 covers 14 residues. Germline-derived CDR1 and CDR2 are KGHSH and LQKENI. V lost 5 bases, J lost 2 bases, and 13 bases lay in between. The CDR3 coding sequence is TGTGCCAGCTCATATAGCTCTACGACCTACGAGCAGTACTTC. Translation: CASSYSSTTYEQYF.

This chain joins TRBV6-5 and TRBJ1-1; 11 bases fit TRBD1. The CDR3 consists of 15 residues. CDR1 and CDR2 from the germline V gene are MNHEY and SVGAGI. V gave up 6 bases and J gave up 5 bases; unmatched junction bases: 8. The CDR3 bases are TGTGCCAGCAGGCTCCGGGACAGGGGGGTGACTGAAGCTTTCTTT. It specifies CASRLRDRGVTEAFF.

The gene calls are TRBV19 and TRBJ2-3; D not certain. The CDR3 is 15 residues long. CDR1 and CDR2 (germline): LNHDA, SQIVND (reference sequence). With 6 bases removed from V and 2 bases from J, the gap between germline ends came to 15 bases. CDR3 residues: CASSPSTRLTDTQYF. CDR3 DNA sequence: TGTGCCAGTAGCCCCTCGACGAGACTCACAGATACGCAGTATTTT.